The following is a T cell receptor beta chain sequence with its context. The data were taken from a study of blood T cell repertoires in COVID-19. About the research overall: The origin of the acute and convalescent COVID-19 samples was the United States, Italy and Spain.

Germline V lookup: CDR1 GTSNPN, CDR2 SVGIG (reference sequence). The V gene lost 2 bases and the J gene lost 3 bases, with 10 bases spanning the gap. The CDR3 covers 13 residues. Using immunoSEQ multiplex PCR, the repertoire was profiled, and TCRdb retains in-frame clones only, with some absent. This repertoire shows just over 650,000 clones, 70% to 90% found once; its top ten account for over 0.2%. Sequences were obtained from peripheral blood. J is TRBJ1-1 and V is TRBV30; D may be TRBD1 (5 bases). The TCR originated in a woman under 30 with acute or convalescent COVID-19. CDR3 in amino acids: CAWSPSGYTEAFF. The CDR3 DNA sequence: TGTGCCTGGAGTCCCTCAGGGTACACTGAAGCTTTCTTT.